Given below is one T cell receptor beta chain in context. These data come from a study of OX40 agonist ivuxolimab in advanced cancers. The protocol was immunoSEQ multiplex PCR, while the TCRdb copy is restricted to in-frame clones and leaves out a portion. The sample includes 30,000 to 45,000 clones, about 89% seen only once; the top ten take around 33%. V dropped 6 bases and J dropped 3 bases, with 12 bases sitting between them. The V gene's germline CDR1 is MDHEN and CDR2 SYDVKM. The CDR3 runs to 13 residues. The chain joins TRBV28 to TRBJ2-7; D is ambiguous. The sample was CD4+ or CD8+ T cells sorted from blood, taken in a trial of the OX40 agonist ivuxolimab. The receptor was isolated from an adult with an advanced solid tumor such as melanoma, head and neck, liver or kidney cancer. CDR3 coding DNA: TGTGCCAGCAGCAACTCACAAAACTACGAGCAGTACTTC. It specifies CASSNSQNYEQYF.